A few counts support the clone carrying this TCR beta chain. Trimming left V 9 bases short and J 4 bases short, with 9 bases between. The CDR3 has 11 residues. Germline V CDR1 and CDR2: SEHNR, FQNEAQ (reference sequence). The data derive from a study of T-cell reconstitution after alpha-beta-depleted transplantation in children. Construction of the TCRbeta library involved unique molecular identifiers. MiXCR was run by TCRdb on the PCR reads, yielding one entry per CDR3 protein. The profile shows around 370,000 distinct CDR3 sequences, 10% of them singletons. The sample here was PBMCs from the stem cell graft donor, taken from the stem cell graft. This chain joins TRBV7-9 and TRBJ1-1; D is unclear. The sequence came from a human donor who donated a stem cell graft to a child with acute lymphoblastic leukemia. The DNA for the CDR3 is TGTGCCAGTAGGATGGGCACTGAAGCTTTCTTT. Translation gives CASRMGTEAFF.